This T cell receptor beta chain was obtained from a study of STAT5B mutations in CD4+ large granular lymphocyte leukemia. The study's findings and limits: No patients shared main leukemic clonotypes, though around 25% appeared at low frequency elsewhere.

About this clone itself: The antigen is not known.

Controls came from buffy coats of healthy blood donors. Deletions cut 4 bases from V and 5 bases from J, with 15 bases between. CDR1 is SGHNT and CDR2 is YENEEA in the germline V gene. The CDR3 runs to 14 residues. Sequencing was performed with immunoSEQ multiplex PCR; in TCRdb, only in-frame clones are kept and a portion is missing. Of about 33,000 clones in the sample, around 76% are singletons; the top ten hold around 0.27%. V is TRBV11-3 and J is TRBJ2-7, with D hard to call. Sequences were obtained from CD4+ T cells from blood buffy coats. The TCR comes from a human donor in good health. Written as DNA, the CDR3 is TGTGCCAGCAGCTCCGGGCCCAAGGTTGACGAGCAGTACTTC. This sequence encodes CASSSGPKVDEQYF.